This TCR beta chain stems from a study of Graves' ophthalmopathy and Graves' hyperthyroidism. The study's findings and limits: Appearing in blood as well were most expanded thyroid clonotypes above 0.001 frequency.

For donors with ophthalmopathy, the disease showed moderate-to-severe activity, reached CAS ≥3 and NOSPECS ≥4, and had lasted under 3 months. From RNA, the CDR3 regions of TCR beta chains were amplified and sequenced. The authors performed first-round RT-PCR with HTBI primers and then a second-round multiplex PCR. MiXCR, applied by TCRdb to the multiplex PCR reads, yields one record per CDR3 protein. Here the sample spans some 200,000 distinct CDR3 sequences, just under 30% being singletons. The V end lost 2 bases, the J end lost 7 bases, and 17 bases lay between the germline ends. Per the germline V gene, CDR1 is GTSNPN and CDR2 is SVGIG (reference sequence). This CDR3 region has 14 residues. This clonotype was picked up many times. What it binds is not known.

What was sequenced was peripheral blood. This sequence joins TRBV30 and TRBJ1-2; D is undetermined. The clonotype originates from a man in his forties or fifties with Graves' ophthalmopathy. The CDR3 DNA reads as TGTGCCTGGAGTCAGAAGGCCTCTGGAGCTGGCTACACCTTC. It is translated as CAWSQKASGAGYTF.